This section outlines one T cell receptor beta chain sequence together with its context. Profiling relied on immunoSEQ multiplex PCR, and the TCRdb table lists in-frame clones only, not all of them. The sample lists hundreds of thousands of clones; just over 85% were seen once. The data stem from a study of blood T cell repertoires in COVID-19. Trimming pared 6 bases from V and 3 bases from J, leaving 15 bases between. Germline V gene lookup returns CDR1 LNHDA and CDR2 SQIVND (reference sequence). The CDR3 consists of 14 residues. The TCR comes from a man aged 40-49 years who had recovered from COVID-19. Specimen: PBMCs or T cells enriched from blood (not recorded which). The chain employs TRBV19 and TRBJ2-7; perhaps TRBD1 as D (5 bases). CDR3 amino acids: CASSRDRLYYEQYF. The CDR3 DNA reads as TGTGCCAGTAGCCGCGACAGACTCTACTACGAGCAGTACTTC.